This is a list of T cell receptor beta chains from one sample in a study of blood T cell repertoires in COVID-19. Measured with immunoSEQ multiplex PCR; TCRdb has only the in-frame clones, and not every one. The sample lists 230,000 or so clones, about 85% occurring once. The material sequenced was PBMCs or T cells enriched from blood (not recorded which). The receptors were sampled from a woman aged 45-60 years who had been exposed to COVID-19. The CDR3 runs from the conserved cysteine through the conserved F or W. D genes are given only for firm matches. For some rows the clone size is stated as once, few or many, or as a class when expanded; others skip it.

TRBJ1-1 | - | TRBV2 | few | CASRSGLMNTEAFF | TGTGCCAGCAGGTCGGGACTGATGAACACTGAAGCTTTCTTT
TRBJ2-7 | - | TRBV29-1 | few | CSVISGNSYEQYF | TGCAGCGTTATTAGCGGAAATTCCTACGAGCAGTACTTC
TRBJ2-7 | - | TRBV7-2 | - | CASSLSGRDGAYEQYF | TGTGCCAGCAGCCTGTCGGGCAGGGATGGAGCCTACGAGCAGTACTTC
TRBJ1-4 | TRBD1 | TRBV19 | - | CASTSRDSGSGLGKLFF | TGTGCCAGTACTTCCCGGGACAGCGGGAGCGGGCTCGGAAAACTGTTTTTT
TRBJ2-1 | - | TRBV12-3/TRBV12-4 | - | CASSPPRVGEQFF | TGTGCCAGCAGTCCCCCCAGGGTCGGCGAGCAGTTCTTC
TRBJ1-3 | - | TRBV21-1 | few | CASSTRSRGSGNTIYF | TGTGCCAGCAGCACGCGATCCCGGGGGTCGGGAAACACCATATATTTT
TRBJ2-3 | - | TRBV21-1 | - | CASSCRTGECTDTQYF | TGTGCCAGCAGCTGCCGGACAGGGGAATGCACAGATACGCAGTATTTT
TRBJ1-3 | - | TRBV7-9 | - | CASSLALQGSSGNTIYF | TGTGCCAGCAGCTTAGCACTACAGGGCTCCTCTGGAAACACCATATATTTT
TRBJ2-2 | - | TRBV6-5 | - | CASRSLTGELFF | TGTGCCAGCAGATCCCTGACCGGGGAGCTGTTTTTT
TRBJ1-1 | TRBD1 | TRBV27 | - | CASRGQGNTEAFF | TGTGCCAGCAGGGGACAGGGTAACACTGAAGCTTTCTTT
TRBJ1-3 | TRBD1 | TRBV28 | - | CASSYEDRPPGNTIYF | TGTGCCAGCAGCTATGAGGACAGGCCGCCTGGAAACACCATATATTTT
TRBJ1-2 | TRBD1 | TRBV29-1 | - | CSVVTGQDYGYTF | TGCAGCGTCGTCACGGGACAGGACTATGGCTACACCTTC
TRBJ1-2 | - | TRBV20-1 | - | CSASLWGQGYTF | TGCAGTGCTAGTCTTTGGGGACAAGGCTACACCTTC
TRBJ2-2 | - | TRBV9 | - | CASSVGSGATGELFF | TGTGCCAGCAGCGTAGGGTCAGGGGCTACCGGGGAGCTGTTTTTT
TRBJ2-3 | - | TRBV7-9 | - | CASSPVGNTDTQYF | TGTGCCAGCAGCCCCGTGGGCAACACAGATACGCAGTATTTT
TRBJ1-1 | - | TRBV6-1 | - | CASSEARGGGTEAFF | TGTGCCAGCAGTGAAGCGCGAGGGGGTGGCACTGAAGCTTTCTTT
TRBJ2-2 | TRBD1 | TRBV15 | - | CATSRDRQGVSGELFF | TGTGCCACCAGCAGAGATCGACAGGGGGTTTCCGGGGAGCTGTTTTTT
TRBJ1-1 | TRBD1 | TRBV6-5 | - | CASSRWDRAEAFF | TGTGCCAGCAGTCGTTGGGACAGGGCTGAAGCTTTCTTT
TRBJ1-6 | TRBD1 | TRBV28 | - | CASMVRSRGREESYNSPLHF | TGTGCCAGCATGGTCCGTAGTAGGGGGCGAGAGGAATCCTATAATTCACCCCTCCACTTT
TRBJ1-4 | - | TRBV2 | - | CASSDGRANEKLFF | TGTGCCAGCAGTGACGGCAGGGCTAATGAAAAACTGTTTTTT
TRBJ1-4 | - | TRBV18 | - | CASSPPGTGEKLFF | TGTGCCAGCTCACCGCCGGGAACGGGTGAAAAACTGTTTTTT
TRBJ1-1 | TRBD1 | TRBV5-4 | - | CASSFPGTGNMNTEAFF | TGTGCCAGCAGCTTCCCCGGGACAGGGAATATGAACACTGAAGCTTTCTTT
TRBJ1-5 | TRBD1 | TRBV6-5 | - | CASSSGGLGNQPQHF | TGTGCCAGCAGTTCAGGGGGCCTAGGAAATCAGCCCCAGCATTTT
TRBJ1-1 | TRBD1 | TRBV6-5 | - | CASSSPGDRGSREAFF | TGTGCCAGCAGTTCCCCAGGGGACAGGGGCTCGAGGGAAGCTTTCTTT
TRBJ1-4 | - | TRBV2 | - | CASSDGAVEKLFF | TGTGCCAGCAGTGATGGGGCAGTTGAAAAACTGTTTTTT
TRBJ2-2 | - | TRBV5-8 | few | CASSHLQGFSTGELFF | TGTGCCAGCAGCCACCTCCAGGGGTTTAGCACCGGGGAGCTGTTTTTT
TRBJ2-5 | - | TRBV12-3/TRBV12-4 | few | CASSLTRQETQYF | TGTGCCAGCAGTTTGACACGGCAAGAGACCCAGTACTTC
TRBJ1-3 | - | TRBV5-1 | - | CASSLVTGQLGNTIYF | TGCGCCAGCAGCTTAGTTACCGGACAGTTAGGAAACACCATATATTTT
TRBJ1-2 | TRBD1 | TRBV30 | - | CAWSGRDRGVYGYTF | TGTGCCTGGAGTGGAAGAGACAGGGGGGTCTATGGCTACACCTTC
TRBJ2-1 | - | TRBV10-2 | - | CASSPLSSYNEQFF | TGCGCCAGCAGCCCGTTGAGCTCCTACAATGAGCAGTTCTTC
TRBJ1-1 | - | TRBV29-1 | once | CSVVSQGNTEAFF | TGCAGCGTTGTATCACAGGGGAACACTGAAGCTTTCTTT